One sample yielded the 28 T cell receptor beta chains listed below, sequenced in a study of blood T cells in healthy people across ages. For the second PCR, which ran for about 6 to 11 cycles, a sample-barcoded 5' primer and a J-beta primer mix were used. TCRdb recomputed calls from the 5' RACE reads with MiXCR, one row per CDR3 protein. The table shows more than 650,000 distinct CDR3 sequences, with 25% to 30% occurring only once. These sequences were also reported in another study, on T cells of mothers and their children.

What was sequenced was blood. Receptor source: a boy between 10 and 17 years old in good health.

This rearrangement joins TRBV12-3 or TRBV12-4 to TRBJ2-1; TRBD2 agrees at 8 bases. V lost 4 bases to trimming and J lost 8 bases; unmatched junction nucleotides: 7. This CDR3 is 14 amino acids long. DNA for the CDR3: TGTGCCAGCAGTTCTACGGGGGGGCCCTATGAGCAGTTCTTC. Translation gives CASSSTGGPYEQFF.

This chain links TRBV2 with TRBJ1-2; 8 bases match TRBD1. Germline values: CDR1 SNHLY, CDR2 FYNNEI. This CDR3 is built from 17 residues. The junction had 19 bases not matched to a gene; V was cut back by 9 bases and J by 4 bases. DNA of the CDR3: TGTGCCAGTCCCGGCACCACGCCGACAGGGGAGGGCTATGGCTACACCTTC. It codes for CASPGTTPTGEGYGYTF. Supplemented by reference TRBV2 and TRBJ1-2, the full variable domain reads EPEVTQTPSHQVTQMGQEVILRCVPISNHLYFYWYRQILGQKVEFLVSFYNNEISEKSEIFDDQFSVERPDGSNFTLKIRSTKLEDSAMYFCASPGTTPTGEGYGYTFGSGTRLTVV.

This clonotype was counted a few times. This chain connects TRBV6-5 to TRBJ2-6; TRBD1 agrees at 7 bases. V was pared by 6 bases and J by 2 bases, with 4 bases of the junction left unmatched. This CDR3 is 15 amino acids long. Per the germline V gene, CDR1 is MNHEY and CDR2 is SVGAGI. Here the CDR3 reads CASRPQGTGANVLTF. The CDR3 region has the DNA TGTGCCAGCAGACCACAGGGGACTGGGGCCAACGTCCTGACTTTC.

This clonotype showed up just a few times. The V gene is TRBV7-8, the J gene TRBJ1-6; 9 nucleotides align to TRBD1. Unmatched junction bases numbered 5, after V lost 5 bases and J lost 6 bases. CDR3 length: 15 amino acids. Germline V gene lookup returns CDR1 SGHVS and CDR2 FQNEAQ. CDR3 DNA sequence: TGTGCCAGCAGCCCCCGGGACAGGGTTAATTCACCCCTCCACTTT. Residues: CASSPRDRVNSPLHF.

The chain joins TRBV20-1 to TRBJ2-1; the match to TRBD2 covers 13 bases. Germline values: CDR1 DFQATT, CDR2 SNEGSKA (reference sequence). V dropped 4 bases and J dropped 0; count of bases not matched to a gene: 6. CDR3 size: 17 residues. The CDR3 here is CSAITSGGAGSYNEQFF. The CDR3 bases are TGCAGTGCTATTACTAGCGGGGGGGCCGGCTCCTACAATGAGCAGTTCTTC.

V and J are TRBV29-1 and TRBJ2-2; TRBD2 matches 7 bases. This CDR3 contains 14 residues. In germline, CDR1 is SQVTM, CDR2 ANQGSEA. V gave up 7 bases and J gave up 1 base; unmatched junction bases: 6. CDR3 in DNA: TGCAGCGCCGCGGGGGAACTGAACACCGGGGAGCTGTTTTTT. Translating it yields CSAAGELNTGELFF.

This clonotype came up a few times. V and J are TRBV9 and TRBJ2-2; the D call may be TRBD1 or TRBD2 (6 bases each). The CDR3 is made up of 16 amino acids. Germline CDR1 SGDLS, CDR2 YYNGEE. V was shortened by 0 bases and J by 6 bases, with 15 bases between the two germline ends. CDR3 protein: CASSVGGQGTPGELFF. CDR3 nucleotides: TGTGCCAGCAGCGTAGGGGGGCAGGGGACTCCCGGGGAGCTGTTTTTT.

The chain is built from TRBV19 and TRBJ2-7; maybe TRBD1 (6 bases). The germline gives CDR1 LNHDA, CDR2 SQIVND (reference sequence). The V and J ends lost 3 bases and 4 bases respectively, with 10 bases between them. There are 13 residues in the CDR3. CDR3 bases: TGTGCCAGTAGTATGGGGACACCGTACGAGCAGTACTTC. This encodes CASSMGTPYEQYF.

This clonotype was found a few times. J is TRBJ2-5 and V is TRBV9, with D unclear. The J call could be wrong; TRBJ2-1 is a better fit for the DNA end. The V gene's germline CDR1 is SGDLS and CDR2 YYNGEE. The length of the CDR3 is 16 residues. The CDR3 sequence is CASSFQYSKGSNEQFF. The CDR3, as DNA: TGTGCCAGCAGCTTCCAGTACTCAAAAGGGTCAAATGAGCAGTTCTTC.

This chain connects TRBV12-3 or TRBV12-4 to TRBJ2-5; D perhaps matches TRBD2 (6 bases). Near its end, the DNA agrees better with TRBJ2-1, so the J call may be wrong. CDR3 length: 16 residues. CDR3 protein: CASSPRGRAVRQEQFF. The CDR3 DNA sequence: TGTGCCAGCAGCCCGCGGGGTCGTGCAGTACGGCAGGAGCAGTTCTTC.

This clonotype was counted only a few times. The chain joins TRBV5-1 to TRBJ1-2; D call uncertain. Trimming pared 4 bases from V and 2 bases from J, leaving 12 bases between. Germline V lookup: CDR1 SGHRS, CDR2 YFSETQ. The CDR3 totals 14 residues. The CDR3 protein is CASSGQAENYGYTF. The CDR3 DNA reads TGCGCCAGCAGCGGGCAGGCTGAAAACTATGGCTACACCTTC.

The sample holds a few counts of this clonotype. CDR3 amino acids: CASSQGPLGGTQETQYF. The CDR3 DNA reads TGCGCCAGCAGCCAAGGTCCACTCGGGGGGACCCAAGAGACCCAGTACTTC. The J gene is TRBJ2-5, the V gene TRBV4-1, with 7 nucleotides matching TRBD2. V gave up 1 base and J gave up 1 base; unmatched junction bases: 9. CDR3 size: 17 residues. Germline-derived CDR1 and CDR2 are MGHRA and YSYEKL.

The chain uses TRBV20-1 and TRBJ1-5; D is undetermined. Per the germline V gene, CDR1 is DFQATT and CDR2 is SNEGSKA (reference sequence). CDR3 length equals 15 residues. V was pared by 0 bases and J by 0 bases, with 9 bases between. The CDR3 loop reads CSARDQEDSNQPQHF. As DNA, the CDR3 is TGCAGTGCTAGAGATCAAGAAGATAGCAATCAGCCCCAGCATTTT.

V is TRBV12-5 and J is TRBJ2-5; D call uncertain. Germline V gives CDR1 LGHNT, CDR2 FRNRAP. V lost 1 base, J lost 0 bases, and 3 bases lay in between. The CDR3 extends over 13 amino acids. The CDR3 sequence: CASGLDYQETQYF. The DNA for the CDR3 is TGTGCTAGTGGTTTGGACTACCAAGAGACCCAGTACTTC.

This sequence joins TRBV12-3 or TRBV12-4 and TRBJ1-5; 7 nucleotides match TRBD1. This CDR3 spans 14 amino acids. Trimming removed 7 bases from V and 3 bases from J; junction bases left unmatched: 6. The CDR3 coding sequence is TGTGCCAGCACCCAGGGACAGAACAATCAGCCCCAGCATTTT. It codes for CASTQGQNNQPQHF.

This chain uses TRBV6-5 with TRBJ1-4; D is undetermined. V was cut by 6 bases and J by 8 bases, with 10 bases left in between. CDR1 and CDR2 (germline): MNHEY, SVGAGI. This CDR3 comprises 12 residues. This CDR3 reads CASSPGREKLFF. For the CDR3, the DNA is TGTGCCAGCAGCCCCGGGAGGGAAAAACTGTTTTTT.

In this sample, this clonotype turned up a few times. The rearrangement joins TRBV10-3 to TRBJ1-2; D gene ambiguous. V gave up 4 bases and J gave up 0 bases, with 9 bases separating them. CDR1 is ENHRY and CDR2 is SYGVKD in the germline V gene. This CDR3 is built from 14 residues. This CDR3 is CAISAGEANYGYTF. CDR3 bases: TGTGCCATCAGTGCCGGGGAAGCTAACTATGGCTACACCTTC.

The chain recombines TRBV2 with TRBJ2-5, with 9 positions matching TRBD2. CDR3 length: 15 residues. The J segment lost 1 base and the V segment lost 6 bases, leaving 6 bases of the junction unmatched. Germline V lookup: CDR1 SNHLY, CDR2 FYNNEI. CDR3 amino acids: CASRRRLAAQETQYF. CDR3 nucleotide sequence: TGTGCCAGCAGGAGGAGACTAGCGGCCCAAGAGACCCAGTACTTC.

This clonotype showed up many times. The V and J genes are TRBV29-1 and TRBJ2-5; D gene uncertain. Germline assignment: CDR1 SQVTM and CDR2 ANQGSEA. The V gene lost 1 base and the J gene lost 5 bases, with 11 bases spanning the gap. This CDR3 has 13 amino acids. For the CDR3, the DNA is TGCAGCGTTGAAGCAGACCCAGAGGAGACCCAGTACTTC. The encoded protein is CSVEADPEETQYF.

A few counts support this clonotype. This chain links TRBV5-1 with TRBJ1-1; D is unclear. Trimming removed 7 bases from V and 4 bases from J, with 14 bases in between. This CDR3 is 13 amino acids long. Germline loops: CDR1 SGHRS, CDR2 YFSETQ. The CDR3 coding sequence is TGCGCCAGCTACTGGGCATCCGGCACTGAAGCTTTCTTT. Its translation: CASYWASGTEAFF.

The chain couples TRBV9 to TRBJ2-3; D is ambiguous. CDR1 and CDR2 (germline): SGDLS, YYNGEE. Trimming removed 4 bases at V and 7 bases at J, with 16 bases between. This CDR3 spans 14 amino acids. CDR3 in DNA: TGTGCCAGCAGCCCCAGAATCCAGAGCCATACGCAGTATTTT. Translation: CASSPRIQSHTQYF.

This clonotype appeared a few times. This chain uses TRBV5-5 with TRBJ2-3; a possible D gene is TRBD2 (5 bases). Germline V gene sequence: CDR1 SGHKS, CDR2 YYEKEE (reference sequence). V was trimmed by 1 base and J by 5 bases, leaving 20 bases between them. This CDR3 has 17 residues. The chain's CDR3 is CASSLKGRGLAGDTQYF. CDR3 nucleotide sequence: TGTGCCAGCAGCTTGAAAGGGCGAGGTCTAGCTGGAGATACGCAGTATTTT.

V and J are TRBV5-1 and TRBJ2-2; D gene uncertain. The germline V and J ends were trimmed by 0 bases and 5 bases, with 11 bases remaining between them. The germline gives CDR1 SGHRS, CDR2 YFSETQ. This CDR3 has 15 residues. CDR3 amino acids: CASSLDPPETGELFF. Written as DNA, the CDR3 is TGCGCCAGCAGCTTGGATCCCCCCGAGACCGGGGAGCTGTTTTTT.

There are a few counts of this clonotype. The chain employs TRBV6-5 and TRBJ2-5; D gene unclear. V dropped 4 bases and J dropped 7 bases, with 7 bases sitting between them. CDR1 is MNHEY, CDR2 SVGAGI, per germline. The CDR3 runs to 11 residues. DNA for the CDR3: TGTGCCAGCAGTTCATACGGGACCCAGTACTTC. It encodes CASSSYGTQYF.

This chain uses TRBV20-1 with TRBJ2-3; D is possibly TRBD2 (6 bases). Deletions cut 7 bases from V and 3 bases from J, with 14 bases between. CDR1 and CDR2 from the germline V gene are DFQATT and SNEGSKA (reference sequence). The CDR3 consists of 13 residues. The CDR3 sequence is CSDDPAGTDTQYF. The CDR3 DNA is TGCAGTGATGACCCGGCGGGAACAGATACGCAGTATTTT.

This chain uses TRBV20-1 with TRBJ2-5; TRBD1 is a possible D gene (5 bases). Trimming shortened V by 5 bases and J by 4 bases, and 11 bases separated the two germline ends. The CDR3 extends over 12 amino acids. Germline-derived CDR1 and CDR2 are DFQATT and SNEGSKA (reference sequence). DNA for the CDR3: TGCAGTGCTGGGAAGGGGATAGAGACCCAGTACTTC. As protein: CSAGKGIETQYF.

V usage is TRBV7-6 and J usage is TRBJ2-5; D could derive from TRBD1 or TRBD2 (5 bases each). Germline V gives CDR1 SGHVS, CDR2 FNYEAQ. V lost 5 bases to trimming and J lost 0 bases, with 19 bases between them. The CDR3 runs 17 residues. CDR3 sequence (DNA): TGTGCCAGCAGCACCCCCCCTGAGGGGCGCTACCAAGAGACCCAGTACTTC. Its protein is CASSTPPEGRYQETQYF.

This clonotype was found a few times. The V gene is TRBV11-2, the J gene TRBJ2-5; D may be TRBD1 or TRBD2 (5 bases each). The J call could be wrong; TRBJ2-1 is a better fit for the DNA end. Germline CDR1 SGHAT, CDR2 FQNNGV. The CDR3 has 15 amino acids. Here the CDR3 DNA reads TGTGCCAGCAGCTTAGCCGGGACCCGCTACAATGAGCAGTTCTTC. Translation gives CASSLAGTRYNEQFF.